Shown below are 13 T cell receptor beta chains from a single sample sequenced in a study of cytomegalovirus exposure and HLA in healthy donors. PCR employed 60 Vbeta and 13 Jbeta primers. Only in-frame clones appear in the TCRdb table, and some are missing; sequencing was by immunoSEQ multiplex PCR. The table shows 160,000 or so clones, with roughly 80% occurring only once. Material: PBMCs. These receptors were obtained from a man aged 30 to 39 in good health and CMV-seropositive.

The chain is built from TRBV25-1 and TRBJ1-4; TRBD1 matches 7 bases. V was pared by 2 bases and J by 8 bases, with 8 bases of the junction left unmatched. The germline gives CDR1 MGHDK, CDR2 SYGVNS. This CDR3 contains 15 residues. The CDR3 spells CASSEVKGAGEKLFF. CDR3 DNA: TGTGCCAGCAGTGAAGTGAAGGGGGCCGGGGAAAAACTGTTTTTT.

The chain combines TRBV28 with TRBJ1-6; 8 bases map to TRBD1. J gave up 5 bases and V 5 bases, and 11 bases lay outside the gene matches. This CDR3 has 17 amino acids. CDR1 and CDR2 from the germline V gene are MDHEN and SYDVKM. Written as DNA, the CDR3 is TGTGCCAGCAGTACTAATACCCGGACAGGGAATAATTCACCCCTCCACTTT. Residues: CASSTNTRTGNNSPLHF.

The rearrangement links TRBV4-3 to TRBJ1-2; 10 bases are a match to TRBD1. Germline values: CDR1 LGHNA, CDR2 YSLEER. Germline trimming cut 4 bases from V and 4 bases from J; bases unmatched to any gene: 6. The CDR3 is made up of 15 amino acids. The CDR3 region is CASSPTTGGIYGYTF. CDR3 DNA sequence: TGCGCCAGCAGCCCCACGACAGGGGGCATCTATGGCTACACCTTC.

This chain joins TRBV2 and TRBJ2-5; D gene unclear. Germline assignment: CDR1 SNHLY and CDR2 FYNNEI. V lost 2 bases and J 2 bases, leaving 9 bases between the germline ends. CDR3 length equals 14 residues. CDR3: CASSELLPQETQYF. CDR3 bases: TGTGCCAGCAGTGAACTCCTCCCGCAAGAGACCCAGTACTTC.

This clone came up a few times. The CDR3, as DNA: TGCGCCAGCAGTCACCGAGGGGGGGATAATGAAAAACTGTTTTTT. This encodes CASSHRGGDNEKLFF. The genes are TRBV5-1 and TRBJ1-4; D may be TRBD1 (6 bases). The CDR3 contains 15 residues. V was cut by 5 bases and J by 4 bases, with 15 bases left in between. Germline CDR1 SGHRS, CDR2 YFSETQ. The entire variable domain, with the rest obtained from reference TRBV5-1 and TRBJ1-4, is as follows: KAGVTQTPRYLIKTRGQQVTLSCSPISGHRSVSWYQQTPGQGLQFLFEYFSETQRNKGNFPGRFSGRQFSNSRSEMNVSTLELGDSALYLCASSHRGGDNEKLFFGSGTQLSVL.

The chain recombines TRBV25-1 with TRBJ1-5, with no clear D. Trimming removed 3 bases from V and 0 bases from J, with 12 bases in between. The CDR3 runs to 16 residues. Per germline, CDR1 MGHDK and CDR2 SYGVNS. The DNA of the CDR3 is TGTGCCAGCAGTGACCCCAACGAGAATAGCAATCAGCCCCAGCATTTT. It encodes CASSDPNENSNQPQHF.

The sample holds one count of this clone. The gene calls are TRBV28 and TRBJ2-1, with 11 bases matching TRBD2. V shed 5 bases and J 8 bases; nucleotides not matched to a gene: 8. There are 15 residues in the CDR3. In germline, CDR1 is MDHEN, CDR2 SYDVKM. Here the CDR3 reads CASSLIAGGVYEQFF. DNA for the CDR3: TGTGCCAGCAGTCTAATAGCGGGGGGGGTCTATGAGCAGTTCTTC. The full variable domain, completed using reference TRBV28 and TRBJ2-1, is DVKVTQSSRYLVKRTGEKVFLECVQDMDHENMFWYRQDPGLGLRLIYFSYDVKMKEKGDIPEGYSVSREKKERFSLILESASTNQTSMYLCASSLIAGGVYEQFFGPGTRLTVL.

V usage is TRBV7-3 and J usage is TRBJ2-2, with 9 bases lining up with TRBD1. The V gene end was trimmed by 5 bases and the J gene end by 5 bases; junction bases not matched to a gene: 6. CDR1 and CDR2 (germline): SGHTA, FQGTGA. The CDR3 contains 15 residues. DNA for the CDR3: TGTGCCAGCAGCCCCCGACAGGGGGGGACCGGGGAGCTGTTTTTT. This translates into CASSPRQGGTGELFF. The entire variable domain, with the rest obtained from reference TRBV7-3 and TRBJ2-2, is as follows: GAGVSQTPSNKVTEKGKYVELRCDPISGHTALYWYRQSLGQGPEFLIYFQGTGAADDSGLPNDRFFAVRPEGSVSTLKIQRTERGDSAVYLCASSPRQGGTGELFFGEGSRLTVL.

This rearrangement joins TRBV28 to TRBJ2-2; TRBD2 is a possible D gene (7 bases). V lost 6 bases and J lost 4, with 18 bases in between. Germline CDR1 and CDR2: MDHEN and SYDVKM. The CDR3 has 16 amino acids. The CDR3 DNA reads TGTGCCAGCAGCTTGGGGTACAGGGAGGGCACCGGGGAGCTGTTTTTT. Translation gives CASSLGYREGTGELFF.

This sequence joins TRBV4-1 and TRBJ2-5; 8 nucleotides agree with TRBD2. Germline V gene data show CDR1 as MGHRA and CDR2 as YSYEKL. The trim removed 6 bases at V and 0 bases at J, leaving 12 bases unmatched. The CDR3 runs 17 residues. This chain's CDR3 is CASRSRPGGENQETQYF. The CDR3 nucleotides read TGCGCCAGCAGAAGTCGTCCGGGGGGGGAAAACCAAGAGACCCAGTACTTC.

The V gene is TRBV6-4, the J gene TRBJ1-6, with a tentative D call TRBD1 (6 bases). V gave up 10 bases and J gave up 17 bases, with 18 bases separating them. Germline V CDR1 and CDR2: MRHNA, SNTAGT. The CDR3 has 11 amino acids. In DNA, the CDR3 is TGTGCCAACGCCCACAGGGTTTCAGTCCACTTT. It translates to CANAHRVSVHF.

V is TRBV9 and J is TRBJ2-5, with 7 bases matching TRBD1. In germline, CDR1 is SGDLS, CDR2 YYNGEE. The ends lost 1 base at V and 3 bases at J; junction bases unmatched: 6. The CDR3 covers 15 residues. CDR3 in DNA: TGTGCCAGCAGCGTATATCCGGGACAGAAAGAGACCCAGTACTTC. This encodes CASSVYPGQKETQYF.

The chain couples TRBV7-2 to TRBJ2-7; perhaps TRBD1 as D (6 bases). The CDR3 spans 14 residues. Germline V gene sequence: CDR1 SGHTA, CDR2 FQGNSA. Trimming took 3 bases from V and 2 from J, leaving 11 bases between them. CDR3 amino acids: CASSFHGTTYEQYF. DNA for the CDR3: TGTGCCAGCAGCTTCCATGGGACAACCTACGAGCAGTACTTC.